This entry describes one T cell receptor beta chain. This record comes from a study of shared clonotypes between healthy human individuals. Background on the study: Each donor had three CD4 naive, three CD4 memory, two CD8 naive and one CD8 memory plate.

J gave up 2 bases and V 4 bases, and 6 bases lay outside the gene matches. The CDR3 is 16 residues long. The germline gives CDR1 SGHVS, CDR2 FNYEAQ. In the sorted-subset replicate PCRs, 200 ng DNA, 25,000 to 30,000 T cell genomes, was used. Clones were sequenced by immunoSEQ multiplex PCR, and TCRdb holds only the in-frame ones, with some missing. Of 2 million to 3 million clones detected, over 85% appear once; the ten largest clones hold around 0.37%. The sample consisted of naive CD4+ T cells from PBMCs. Indicated subset: CD45RA+ positively selected. This TCR came from a man aged 18 to 35 in good health. Some clones in this sample may be carry-over from other donors' samples. This chain joins TRBV7-6 and TRBJ1-3; TRBD1 aligns across 9 bases. The CDR3 loop reads CASSSLQGATGNTIYF. CDR3 coding DNA: TGTGCCAGCAGCTCGTTACAGGGGGCAACTGGAAACACCATATATTTT.